This TCR beta chain was identified in a study of early stage breast cancer tumors. This CDR3 has 11 amino acids. V lost 6 bases and J lost 9, with 9 bases in between. The germline V gene encodes CDR1 PRHDT and CDR2 FYEKMQ (reference sequence). Sequencing used immunoSEQ multiplex PCR; TCRdb keeps in-frame clones, though not all of them. The data contain about 51,000 clones, about three quarters of them singletons. Turning to this clone: Antigen specificity is unknown.

Study conclusions and caveats: Compared with adjacent normal breast, tumors showed approximately 2.5-fold denser, more clonal T cells. Commonly generated sequences made up most enriched TCRB sequences shared between patients.

This TCR was recovered from a person aged 35-55 years with breast cancer. The rearrangement uses TRBV13 and TRBJ2-1; the D is unclear. Material for sequencing was blood. In nucleotides, the CDR3 is TGTGCCAGCAGTAGAAGGGCTGAGCAGTTCTTC. It yields the protein CASSRRAEQFF.